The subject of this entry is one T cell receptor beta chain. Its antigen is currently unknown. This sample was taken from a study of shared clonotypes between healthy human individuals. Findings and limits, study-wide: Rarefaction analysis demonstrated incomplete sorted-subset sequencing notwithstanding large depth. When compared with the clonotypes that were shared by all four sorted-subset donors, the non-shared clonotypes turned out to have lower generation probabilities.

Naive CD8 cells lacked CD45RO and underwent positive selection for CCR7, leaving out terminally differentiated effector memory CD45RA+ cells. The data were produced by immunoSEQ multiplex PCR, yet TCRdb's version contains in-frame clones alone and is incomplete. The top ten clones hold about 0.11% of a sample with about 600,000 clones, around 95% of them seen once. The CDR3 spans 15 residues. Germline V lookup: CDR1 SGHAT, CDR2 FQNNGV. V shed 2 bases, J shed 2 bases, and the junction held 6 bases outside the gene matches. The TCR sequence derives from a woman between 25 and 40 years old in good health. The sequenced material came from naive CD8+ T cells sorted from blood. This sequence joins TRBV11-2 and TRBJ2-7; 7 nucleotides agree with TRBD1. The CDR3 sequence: CASSLPGQTTYEQYF. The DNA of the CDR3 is TGTGCCAGCAGCTTACCGGGACAGACTACCTACGAGCAGTACTTC.